This record looks at one T cell receptor (beta chain) sequence and its context. The antigen is unknown. The entry originates in a study of pediatric ulcerative colitis. CDR3 length: 14 residues. Germline V gene sequence: CDR1 MNHNY, CDR2 SVGAGI (reference sequence). V was pared by 6 bases and J by 7 bases, with 6 bases of the junction left unmatched. General study findings and limits: A couple of rectal CDR3 clonotypes occurred in all ulcerative colitis patients.

One to two pinch biopsies were taken from the rectum during colonoscopy. The assay was run at survey level. Here immunoSEQ multiplex PCR was the method, and the copy in TCRdb shows in-frame clones only, minus some. The sample comprises 45,000 to 55,000 clones, about four fifths of which are singletons, and around 3.8% rests with the top ten. The sample comprised gut tissue. The receptor comes from a girl between 10 and 17 years old with moderate ulcerative colitis. The gene calls are TRBV6-6 and TRBJ1-6; 7 nucleotides line up with TRBD1. CDR3 in amino acids: CASRPTGYNSPLHF. The CDR3 DNA is TGTGCCAGCAGGCCGACAGGGTACAATTCACCCCTCCACTTT.